The rows below give T cell receptor beta chains drawn from one sample of a study of cytomegalovirus exposure and HLA in healthy donors. Assay used: immunoSEQ multiplex PCR; TCRdb lists only in-frame clones, some missing. The sample includes about 190,000 clones, over 80% seen only once; the top ten take roughly 6%. The specimen was PBMCs. Receptors originate from a middle-aged man in good health and CMV-seropositive. CDR3s leave out the opening cysteine and the closing phenylalanine or tryptophan.

>TRBV15
ATSRDRVSGEQY
>TRBV4-3
ASSQVMDREKETQY
>TRBV6-6
ASRPGQGNYEQY
>TRBV4-1
ASSQDHGELF
>TRBV6-5
ASSYPGLDEQY
>TRBV6-5
ASRPGQAYGYT
>TRBV30
AWGSGGLSYEQY
>TRBV7-9
ASSPGTGPNEKLF
>TRBV27
ASSLIVYSSNQPQH
>TRBV5-1
ASSLEGAEQY
>TRBV19
ASSGTGFRNQPQH
>TRBV27
ASSWTQTGNYGYT
>TRBV7-9
ASSSQGAGGYT
>TRBV7-3
ASSVQGQRTQY
>TRBV15
ATSRDQRSGATNEKLF